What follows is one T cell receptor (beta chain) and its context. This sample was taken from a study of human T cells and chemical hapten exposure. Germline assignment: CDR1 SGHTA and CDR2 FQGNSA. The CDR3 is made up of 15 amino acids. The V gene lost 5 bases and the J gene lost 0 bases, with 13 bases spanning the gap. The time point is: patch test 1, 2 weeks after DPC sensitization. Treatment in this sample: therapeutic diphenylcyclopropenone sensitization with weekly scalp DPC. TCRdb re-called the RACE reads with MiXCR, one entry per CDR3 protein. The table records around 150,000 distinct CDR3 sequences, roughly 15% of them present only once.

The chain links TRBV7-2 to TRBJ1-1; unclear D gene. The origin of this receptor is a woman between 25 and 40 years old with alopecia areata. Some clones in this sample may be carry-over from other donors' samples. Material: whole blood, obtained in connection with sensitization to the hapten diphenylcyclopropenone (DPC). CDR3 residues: CASSLYLTVNTEAFF. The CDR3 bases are TGTGCCAGCAGCCTTTATCTTACGGTGAACACTGAAGCTTTCTTT.